Each of the 21 T cell receptor beta chains below was sequenced from the same sample in a study of T cells in Graves' hyperthyroidism and ophthalmopathy. RNA transcripts gave rise to amplified TCR beta CDR3 regions. Initially, a first-round RT-PCR of the TCR CDR3 employed the HTBI primer set. Each CDR3 protein gets one entry after TCRdb re-called the multiplex PCR reads with MiXCR. This table has some 510,000 distinct CDR3 sequences, less than 25% appearing once. Sequencing used blood. The origin of the receptors is a man younger than 35 with Graves' hyperthyroidism.

Comments on this clonotype: Relative to the germline gene, one junction end is altered; a read error may explain this. The genes are TRBV5-1 and TRBJ2-2; no clear D gene. The CDR3 totals 13 residues. CDR1 and CDR2 (germline): SGHRS, YFSETQ. The CDR3: CASSTSNTEELFF. CDR3 DNA: TGCGCCAGCAGCACGTCCAACACCGAGGAGCTGTTTTTT.

With respect to this clonotype: This may arise from a read error, as a much more abundant clone is one base away. The chain carries TRBV6-1 and TRBJ1-1; weak D call: TRBD1 (6 bases). Germline CDR1 reads MNHNS; CDR2 reads SASEGT. The CDR3 is 14 residues long. CDR3 DNA: TGTGCCAGCAGCCCTCCAGACAGGACCACTGAAGCTTGCTTT. This sequence encodes CASSPPDRTTEACF.

This clonotype has a handful of counts. The genes are TRBV7-2 and TRBJ2-2; D is uncertain. The V end was cut by 3 bases, the J end by 0 bases, with 5 bases between. The CDR3 is made up of 14 amino acids. Looked up from germline, CDR1 is SGHTA and CDR2 is FQGNSA. The CDR3 DNA is TGTGCCAGCAGCTTTGAGCCGAACACCGGGGAGCTGTTTTTT. As protein: CASSFEPNTGELFF.

This clonotype was found many times. This may come from a read error, since a much larger clone is one base off. The rearrangement uses TRBV6-1 and TRBJ1-1; D may be TRBD1 (5 bases). Germline V lookup: CDR1 MNHNS, CDR2 SASEGT. This CDR3 contains 12 residues. V gave up 6 bases and J gave up 3 bases, with 8 bases separating them. The CDR3 is CASRVGDTEAFF. The CDR3 DNA follows: TGTGCCAGCAGGGTGGGGGACACTGAAGCTTTCTTT.

This clonotype was recorded at least ten times. This rearrangement joins TRBV11-2 to TRBJ1-1, with 9 bases identical to TRBD1. The V gene's germline CDR1 is SGHAT and CDR2 FQNNGV. The CDR3 sequence is 15 residues long. The ends lost 5 bases at V and 4 bases at J; junction bases unmatched: 8. CDR3 residues: CASSLRDRVGTEAFF. CDR3 in DNA: TGTGCCAGCAGCCTCCGGGACAGGGTAGGCACTGAAGCTTTCTTT.

This clonotype was counted at least ten times. The chain joins TRBV7-9 to TRBJ2-2; D not certain. The ends were cut back, 8 bases at V and 0 bases at J, with 7 bases in the middle. CDR1 is SEHNR and CDR2 is FQNEAQ in the germline V gene (reference sequence). The CDR3 contains 13 residues. The CDR3 is CASPRPNTGELFF. CDR3 nucleotide sequence: TGTGCCAGCCCCAGACCGAACACCGGGGAGCTGTTTTTT.

This clonotype occurred many times. The chain carries TRBV11-1 and TRBJ2-7, with TRBD1 identical over 9 bases. This CDR3 has 17 amino acids. From germline, CDR1 is SGHAT and CDR2 FQDESV (reference sequence). V lost 5 bases to trimming and J lost 2 bases; unmatched junction nucleotides: 13. CDR3 loop: CASSGTGPPGWTYEQYF. CDR3 nucleotides: TGTGCCAGCAGCGGGACAGGGCCTCCCGGGTGGACCTACGAGCAGTACTTC.

This clonotype was observed a few times. The chain recombines TRBV30 with TRBJ1-6, with a tentative D call TRBD1 (5 bases). Trimming took 5 bases from V and 5 from J, leaving 13 bases between them. Germline V CDR1 and CDR2: GTSNPN, SVGIG (reference sequence). The CDR3 runs to 14 residues. The CDR3, as DNA: TGTGCCTGGGATTGGGACGGAAATAATTCACCCCTCCACTTT. This codes for CAWDWDGNNSPLHF.

This clonotype occurred many times. The chain uses TRBV19 and TRBJ1-2, with unresolved D. The CDR3 covers 13 residues. Germline V gene data show CDR1 as LNHDA and CDR2 as SQIVND (reference sequence). Between the trimmed V and J ends, which lost 7 bases and 7 bases, there was a span of 16 bases. This CDR3 reads CASKRGLFGGYTF. The CDR3 coding sequence is TGTGCCAGTAAAAGAGGGCTTTTCGGTGGCTACACCTTC.

This clonotype has ten or more counts. CDR3 DNA: TGCAGCGGGGCGTCACCCTACGAGCAGTACTTC. Its translation is CSGASPYEQYF. V is TRBV29-1 and J is TRBJ2-7; the D is unclear. Trimming stripped 7 bases from V and 2 bases from J, with 9 bases between. CDR1 is SQVTM, CDR2 ANQGSEA, per germline. This CDR3 has 11 residues.

This clonotype came up many times. The genes are TRBV2 and TRBJ1-2; D unresolved. CDR1 SNHLY and CDR2 FYNNEI come from the germline V gene. Between the trimmed V and J ends, which lost 4 bases and 8 bases, there was a span of 11 bases. CDR3 length: 12 amino acids. The CDR3 sequence: CASSVQDGGYTF. For the CDR3, the DNA is TGTGCCAGCAGTGTCCAGGACGGGGGCTACACCTTC.

There are a few counts of this clonotype. A much larger clone differs from this one at a single base, so this may be a read error. The V call is TRBV28, the J call TRBJ1-2; 8 bases line up with TRBD1. This CDR3 contains 16 residues. Germline CDR1 reads MDHEN; CDR2 reads SYDVKM. In DNA, the CDR3 is TGTGCCGGCAGACTGATGGCAGGGGGCATCCTCTATGGCTACACCTTC. Translating it yields CAGRLMAGGILYGYTF.

This clonotype appeared many times. The V gene is TRBV27, the J gene TRBJ2-1, with D tentatively TRBD2 (5 bases). Per the germline V gene, CDR1 is MNHEY and CDR2 is SMNVEV (reference sequence). This CDR3 comprises 11 residues. The V gene lost 4 bases and the J gene lost 12 bases, with 10 bases spanning the gap. The CDR3 DNA reads TGTGCCAGCAGTTACGGGGATGGGCAGTTCTTC. Translation: CASSYGDGQFF.

V is TRBV6-1 and J is TRBJ1-5; 7 nucleotides align to TRBD1. CDR1 is MNHNS, CDR2 SASEGT, per germline. Trimming took 7 bases from V and 5 from J; bases not matched to a gene: 14. The CDR3 is 16 residues long. In nucleotides, the CDR3 is TGTGCCAGCATTGGGGACCTTAACAGGGGTCATCAGCCCCAGCATTTT. Translated, it gives CASIGDLNRGHQPQHF.

The J gene is TRBJ2-5, the V gene TRBV11-2, with TRBD2 matching 9 bases. Germline CDR1 and CDR2: SGHAT and FQNNGV. The J segment lost 0 bases and the V segment lost 1 base, leaving 9 bases of the junction unmatched. CDR3 length: 18 residues. CDR3 protein: CASSLGGFAGGYQETQYF. As DNA, the CDR3 is TGTGCCAGCAGCTTAGGGGGTTTTGCGGGAGGGTACCAAGAGACCCAGTACTTC. The complete variable domain, with remaining parts taken from reference TRBV11-2 and TRBJ2-5, reads EAGVAQSPRYKIIEKRQSVAFWCNPISGHATLYWYQQILGQGPKLLIQFQNNGVVDDSQLPKDRFSAERLKGVDSTLKIQPAKLEDSAVYLCASSLGGFAGGYQETQYFGPGTRLLVL.

The rearrangement uses TRBV24-1 and TRBJ1-2; D not certain. The CDR3 is 12 residues long. Trimming shortened V by 4 bases and J by 5 bases, and 7 bases separated the two germline ends. CDR1 and CDR2 (germline): KGHDR, SFDVKD. Here the CDR3 reads CATSEDVYGYTF. The CDR3 DNA is TGTGCCACCAGTGAGGATGTTTATGGCTACACCTTC.

About this clonotype: The germline gene is not matched at one end of the junction; a read error may be the cause. The V gene is TRBV6-5, the J gene TRBJ2-5; TRBD1 aligns across 7 bases. Germline loops: CDR1 MNHEY, CDR2 SVGAGI. CDR3 length: 13 residues. Written as DNA, the CDR3 is TGTGCCAGCAGCAGGGACAGCCAAGAGACCAAGTACTTC. Translating it yields CASSRDSQETKYF.

This clonotype came up many times. The chain has TRBV29-1 and TRBJ2-7, with TRBD1 matching 9 bases. The germline gives CDR1 SQVTM, CDR2 ANQGSEA. The CDR3 has 13 residues. V shed 2 bases and J 6 bases; nucleotides not matched to a gene: 5. The CDR3 here is CSVEMGTGIEQYF. For the CDR3, the DNA is TGCAGCGTTGAAATGGGGACAGGGATCGAGCAGTACTTC.

Notes on this clonotype: This may stem from a read error, because a much larger clone lies one nucleotide away. This chain uses TRBV19 with TRBJ1-5; D not certain. The V and J ends lost 6 bases and 7 bases respectively, with 19 bases between them. CDR1 LNHDA and CDR2 SQIVND come from the germline V gene (reference sequence). This CDR3 comprises 15 residues. CDR3 in amino acids: CASRPLALSVQPQHF. CDR3 DNA: TGTGCCAGTAGACCCCTGGCCCTATCGGTCCAGCCCCAGCATTTT.

This rearrangement joins TRBV29-1 to TRBJ1-1; a weak D match, TRBD1 (5 bases). The V and J ends lost 4 bases and 0 bases respectively, with 15 bases between them. Germline V CDR1 and CDR2: SQVTM, ANQGSEA. The CDR3 consists of 15 residues. The CDR3 DNA is TGCAGCGTTGGTGGGGCAGGGATCATGAACACTGAAGCTTTCTTT. This codes for CSVGGAGIMNTEAFF.

This clonotype was recorded many times. The chain recombines TRBV5-1 with TRBJ1-1; 10 bases are shared with TRBD1. CDR1 is SGHRS, CDR2 YFSETQ, per germline. The CDR3 covers 14 residues. Trimming removed 4 bases from V and 5 bases from J; junction bases left unmatched: 5. CDR3 nucleotides: TGCGCCAGCAGCCCGGACAGGGGGAAAACTGAAGCTTTCTTT. This encodes CASSPDRGKTEAFF.